This TCR beta chain was documented in a study of T cell responses to AZD1222 COVID-19 vaccine. In the study overall: Analysis merged second doses at about 4 or about 12 weeks.

Findings and caveats of the study: Just a handful of AZD1222 recipients tested seropositive at baseline. Spike was spanned by vaccine-associated CD4 TCRs, with dominance at 160-218 and 743-854. Two AZD1222 doses significantly raised spike-specific TCR breadth and depth over controls.

Worth noting for this clone: Its antigen is not identified.

Some clones are missing from TCRdb's copy, which holds only in-frame ones; the method was immunoSEQ multiplex PCR. The repertoire holds fewer than 110,000 clones, 90% to 95% seen once, with less than 55% in the top ten. CDR3 size: 13 residues. CDR1 is SGHVS and CDR2 is FQNEAQ in the germline V gene. With 5 bases clipped from V and 6 bases from J, the junction kept 3 bases outside the gene matches. The source was peripheral blood, collected on day 0 of AZD1222 vaccination. The receptor was derived from an adult in good health. V usage is TRBV7-8 and J usage is TRBJ1-2; 10 nucleotides line up with TRBD1. CDR3 nucleotide sequence: TGTGCCAGCAGCGACAGGGGGCGCGATGGCTACACCTTC. This sequence encodes CASSDRGRDGYTF.